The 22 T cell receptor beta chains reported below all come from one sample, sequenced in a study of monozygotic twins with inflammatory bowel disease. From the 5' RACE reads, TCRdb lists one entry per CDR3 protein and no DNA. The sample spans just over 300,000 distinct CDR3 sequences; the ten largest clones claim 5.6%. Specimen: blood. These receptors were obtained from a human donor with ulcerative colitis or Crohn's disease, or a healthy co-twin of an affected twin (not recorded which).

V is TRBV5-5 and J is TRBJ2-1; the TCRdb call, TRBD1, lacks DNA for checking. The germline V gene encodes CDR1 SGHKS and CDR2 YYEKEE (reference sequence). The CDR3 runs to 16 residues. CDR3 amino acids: CASSLGRGAKNNEQFF.

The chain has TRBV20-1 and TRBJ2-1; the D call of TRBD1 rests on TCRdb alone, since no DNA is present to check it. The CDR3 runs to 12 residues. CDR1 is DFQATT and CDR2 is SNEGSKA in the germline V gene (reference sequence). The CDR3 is CSVAGPIHEQFF.

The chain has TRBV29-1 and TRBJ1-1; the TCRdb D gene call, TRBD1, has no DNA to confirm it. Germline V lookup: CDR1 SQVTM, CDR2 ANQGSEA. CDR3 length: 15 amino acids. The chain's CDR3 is CSGITGAAGNTEAFF.

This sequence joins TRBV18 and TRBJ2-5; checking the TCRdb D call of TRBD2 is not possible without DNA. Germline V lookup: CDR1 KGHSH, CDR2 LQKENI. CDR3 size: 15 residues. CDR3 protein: CASSPRSGPQETQYF.

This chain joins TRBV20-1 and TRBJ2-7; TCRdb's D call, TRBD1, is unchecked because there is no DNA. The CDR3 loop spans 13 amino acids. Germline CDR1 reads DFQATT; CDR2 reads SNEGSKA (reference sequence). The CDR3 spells CSVKRDRGYEQYF.

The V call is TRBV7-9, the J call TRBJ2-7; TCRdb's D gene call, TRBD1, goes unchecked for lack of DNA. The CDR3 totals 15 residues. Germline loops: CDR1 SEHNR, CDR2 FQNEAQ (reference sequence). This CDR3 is CASSLGQGAIYEQYF.

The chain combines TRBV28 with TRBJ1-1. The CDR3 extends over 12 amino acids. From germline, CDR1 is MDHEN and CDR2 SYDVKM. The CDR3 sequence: CASREGNTEAFF.

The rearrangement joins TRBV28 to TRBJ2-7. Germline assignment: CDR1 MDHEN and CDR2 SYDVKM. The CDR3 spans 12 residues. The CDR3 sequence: CASSLKRREQYF.

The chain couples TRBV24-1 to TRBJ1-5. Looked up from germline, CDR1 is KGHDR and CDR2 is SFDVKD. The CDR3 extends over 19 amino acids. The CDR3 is CATSDLYTQGARDYQPQHF.

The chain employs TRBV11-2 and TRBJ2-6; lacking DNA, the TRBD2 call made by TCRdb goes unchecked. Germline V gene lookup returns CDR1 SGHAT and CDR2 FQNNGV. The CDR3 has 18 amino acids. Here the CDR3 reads CASSLDGGGSSGANVLTF.

The CDR3 region is CAVADQLSYEQYF. The chain uses TRBV10-3 and TRBJ2-7. CDR3 length: 13 residues. CDR1 is ENHRY and CDR2 is SYGVKD in the germline V gene.

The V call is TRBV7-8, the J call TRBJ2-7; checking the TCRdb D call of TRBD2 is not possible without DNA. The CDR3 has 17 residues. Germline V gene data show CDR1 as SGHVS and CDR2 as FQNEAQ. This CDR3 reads CASRGTSGSRVSYEQYF.

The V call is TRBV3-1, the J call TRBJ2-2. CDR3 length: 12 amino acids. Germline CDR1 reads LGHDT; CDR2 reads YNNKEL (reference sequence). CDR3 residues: CASSQWTGELFF.

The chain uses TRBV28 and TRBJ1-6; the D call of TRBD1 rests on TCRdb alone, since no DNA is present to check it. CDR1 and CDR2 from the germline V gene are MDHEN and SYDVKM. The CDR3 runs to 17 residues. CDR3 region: CASTQPGTHEGNSPLHF. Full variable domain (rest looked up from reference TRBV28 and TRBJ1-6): DVKVTQSSRYLVKRTGEKVFLECVQDMDHENMFWYRQDPGLGLRLIYFSYDVKMKEKGDIPEGYSVSREKKERFSLILESASTNQTSMYLCASTQPGTHEGNSPLHFGNGTRLTVT.

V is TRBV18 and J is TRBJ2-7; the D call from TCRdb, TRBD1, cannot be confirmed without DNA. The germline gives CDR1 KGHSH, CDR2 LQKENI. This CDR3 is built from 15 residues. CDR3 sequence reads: CASSPLTGQAYEQYF.

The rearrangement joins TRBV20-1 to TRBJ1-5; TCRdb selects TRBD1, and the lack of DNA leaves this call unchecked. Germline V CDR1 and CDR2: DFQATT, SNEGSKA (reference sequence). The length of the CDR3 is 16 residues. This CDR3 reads CSAHTSGTGGNQPQHF.

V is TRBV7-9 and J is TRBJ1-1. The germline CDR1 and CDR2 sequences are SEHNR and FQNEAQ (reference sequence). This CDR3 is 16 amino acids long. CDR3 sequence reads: CASSLEVVGPRTEAFF. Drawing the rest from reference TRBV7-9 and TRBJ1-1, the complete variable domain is DTGVSQNPRHKITKRGQNVTFRCDPISEHNRLYWYRQTLGQGPEFLTYFQNEAQLEKSRLLSDRFSAERPKGSFSTLEIQRTEQGDSAMYLCASSLEVVGPRTEAFFGQGTRLTVV.

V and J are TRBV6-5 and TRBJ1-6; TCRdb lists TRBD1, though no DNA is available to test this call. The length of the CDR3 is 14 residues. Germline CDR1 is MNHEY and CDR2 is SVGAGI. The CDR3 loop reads CASSYWSGGSPLHF.

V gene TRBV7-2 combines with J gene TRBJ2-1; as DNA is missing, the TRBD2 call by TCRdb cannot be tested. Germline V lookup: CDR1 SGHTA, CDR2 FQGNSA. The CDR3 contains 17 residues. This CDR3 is CASNLWVSGTRSNEQFF.

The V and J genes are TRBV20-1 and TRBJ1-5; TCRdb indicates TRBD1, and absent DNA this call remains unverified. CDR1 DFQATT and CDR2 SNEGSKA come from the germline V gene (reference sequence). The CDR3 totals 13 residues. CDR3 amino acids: CSPASGGDQPQHF.

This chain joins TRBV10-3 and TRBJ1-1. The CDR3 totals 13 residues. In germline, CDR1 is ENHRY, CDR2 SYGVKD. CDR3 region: CAISKGVNTEAFF.

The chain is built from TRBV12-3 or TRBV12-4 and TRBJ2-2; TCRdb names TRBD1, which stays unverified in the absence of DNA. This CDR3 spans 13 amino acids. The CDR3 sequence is CASSLIGAGELFF.